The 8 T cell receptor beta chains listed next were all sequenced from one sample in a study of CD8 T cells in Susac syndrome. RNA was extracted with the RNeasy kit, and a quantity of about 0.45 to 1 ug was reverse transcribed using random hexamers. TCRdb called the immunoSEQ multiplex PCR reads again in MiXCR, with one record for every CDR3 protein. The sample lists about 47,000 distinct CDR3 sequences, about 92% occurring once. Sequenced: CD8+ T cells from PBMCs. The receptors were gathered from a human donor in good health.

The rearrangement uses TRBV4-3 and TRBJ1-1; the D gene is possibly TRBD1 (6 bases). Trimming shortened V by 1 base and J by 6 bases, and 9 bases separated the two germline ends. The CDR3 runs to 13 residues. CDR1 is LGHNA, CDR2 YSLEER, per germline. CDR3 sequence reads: CASSQGGAPEAFF. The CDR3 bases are TGCGCCAGCAGCCAAGGGGGGGCACCTGAAGCTTTCTTT.

This CDR3 reads CASSYSPWDSGETQYF. CDR3 bases: TGTGCCAGCAGTTACTCTCCCTGGGACAGTGGCGAGACCCAGTACTTC. The V call is TRBV6-5, the J call TRBJ2-5, with 7 positions matching TRBD1. The CDR3 has 16 residues. The trim removed 0 bases at V and 5 bases at J, leaving 9 bases unmatched. Germline V gene sequence: CDR1 MNHEY, CDR2 SVGAGI.

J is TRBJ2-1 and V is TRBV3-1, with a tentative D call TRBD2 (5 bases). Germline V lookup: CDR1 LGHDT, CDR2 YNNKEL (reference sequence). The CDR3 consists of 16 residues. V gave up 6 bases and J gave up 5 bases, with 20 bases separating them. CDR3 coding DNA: TGTGCCAGCAGAGCGAGCAAGGGAGATGGGCACAATGAGCAGTTCTTC. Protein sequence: CASRASKGDGHNEQFF.

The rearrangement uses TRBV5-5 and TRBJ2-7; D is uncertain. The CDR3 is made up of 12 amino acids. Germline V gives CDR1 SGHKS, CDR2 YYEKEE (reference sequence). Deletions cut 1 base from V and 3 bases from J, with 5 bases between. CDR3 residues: CASSLPGYEQYF. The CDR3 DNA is TGTGCCAGCAGCTTGCCAGGCTACGAGCAGTACTTC.

CDR3 nucleotide sequence: TGTGCCAGCAGCCTGGGACTAGCGGGAGGGTCAGATACGCAGTATTTT. This sequence encodes CASSLGLAGGSDTQYF. The chain uses TRBV11-2 and TRBJ2-3; 16 bases fit TRBD2. This CDR3 is 16 amino acids long. Per the germline V gene, CDR1 is SGHAT and CDR2 is FQNNGV. V shed 5 bases and J 4 bases; nucleotides not matched to a gene: 3.

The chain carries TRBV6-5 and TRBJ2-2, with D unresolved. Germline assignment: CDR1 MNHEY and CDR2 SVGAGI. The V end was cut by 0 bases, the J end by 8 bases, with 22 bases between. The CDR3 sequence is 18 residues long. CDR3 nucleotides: TGTGCCAGCAGTTACTCGCCCTCGGAGTCCCCCTATGTGGGGGAGCTGTTTTTT. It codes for CASSYSPSESPYVGELFF.

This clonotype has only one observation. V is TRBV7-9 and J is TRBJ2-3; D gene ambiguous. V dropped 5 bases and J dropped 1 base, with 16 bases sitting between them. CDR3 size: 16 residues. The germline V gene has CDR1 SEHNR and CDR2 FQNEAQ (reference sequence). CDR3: CASSPDRVMGTDTQYF. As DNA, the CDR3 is TGTGCCAGCAGCCCGGATCGGGTCATGGGCACAGATACGCAGTATTTT.

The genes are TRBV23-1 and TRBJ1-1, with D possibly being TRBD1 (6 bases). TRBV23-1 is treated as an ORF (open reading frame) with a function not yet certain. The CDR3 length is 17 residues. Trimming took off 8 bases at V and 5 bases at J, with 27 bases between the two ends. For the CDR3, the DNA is TGCGCCAGCTTTCAAGGCAGGGCAGGGGTGGGGGAAACTGAAGCTTTCTTT. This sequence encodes CASFQGRAGVGETEAFF.